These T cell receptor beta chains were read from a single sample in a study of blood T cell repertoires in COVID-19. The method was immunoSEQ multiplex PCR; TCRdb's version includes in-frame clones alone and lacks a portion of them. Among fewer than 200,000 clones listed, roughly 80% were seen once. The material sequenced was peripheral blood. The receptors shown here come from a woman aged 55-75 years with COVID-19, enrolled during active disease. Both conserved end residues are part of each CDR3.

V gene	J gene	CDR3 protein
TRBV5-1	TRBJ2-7	CASTDTGLKQYF
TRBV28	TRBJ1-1	CASSLWGQLNTEAFF
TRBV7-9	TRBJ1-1	CASSTTGDTEAFF
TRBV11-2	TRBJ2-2	CASRPRSGRGTGTGELFF
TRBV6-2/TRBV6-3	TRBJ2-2	CASSYVRATGELFF
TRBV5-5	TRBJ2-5	CASSLADSPGETQYF
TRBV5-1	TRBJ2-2	CATHRGSNTGELFF
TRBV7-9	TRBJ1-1	CASSLGTGGIAFF
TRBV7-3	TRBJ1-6	CASSQTGSNSPLHF
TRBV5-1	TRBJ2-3	CASSLTEDTQYF
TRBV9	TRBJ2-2	CASSVLSTANTGELFF
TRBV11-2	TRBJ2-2	CASSLETGDTGELFF
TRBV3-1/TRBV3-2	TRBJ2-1	CASSQGTSAFF
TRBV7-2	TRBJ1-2	CASSEWTDNYGYTF
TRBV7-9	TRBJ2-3	CASSFVSGTDTQYF
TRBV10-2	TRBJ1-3	CASSESGRMAGNTIYF
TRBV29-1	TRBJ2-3	CSVEIQRAGVRTDTQYF
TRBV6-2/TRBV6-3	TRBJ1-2	CASSYWAWYGYTF